This T cell receptor (beta chain) was profiled in a study of a mutant IDH1 vaccine in newly diagnosed glioma (dated by TCRdb to about 2021). At the level of the whole study: In the chemotherapy-containing groups, vaccination started alongside temozolomide cycles, whereas in patients who had radiotherapy alone it started 4-6 weeks after radiotherapy. Visit V12 was the week-35 safety follow-up and visit V13 was the week-47 end of study. Of the 32 treated patients, around 60% were male and approximately 40% were female, and the mean age was 40.4 years. Peripheral blood samples were drawn at six visits, namely V03 (baseline), V05, V07, V10, V12 and V13. For exploratory analyses, about 25 treated patients had longitudinal TCRB deep sequencing done wherever samples were available. Before enrollment, most patients had been given radiochemotherapy with temozolomide as standard therapy, while the rest had received either radiotherapy alone or temozolomide alone.

The time point tag for this specimen amounts to: week 35, safety follow-up. Every vaccine dose consisted of 300 ug of a 20-mer mutant IDH1 peptide in Montanide, administered subcutaneously together with topical imiquimod. Patients received eight vaccinations in weeks 1, 3, 5, 7, 11, 15, 19 and 23, corresponding to visits V03 through V10. Donors had newly diagnosed WHO grade 3 or 4 IDH1-mutant astrocytomas with loss of nuclear ATRX. The samples were drawn from NOA16, a multicentre, single-arm, open-label phase I trial in Germany that tested a mutant IDH1 peptide vaccine in humans for the first time. Genomic DNA for TCRB sequencing was extracted from EDTA blood using the DNeasy Blood and Tissue Kit. The CDR3 holds 13 amino acids from the cysteine to the phenylalanine. CDR3 DNA is the only sequence kept; it has 39 bases, read in frame from the first base. V is clipped by 4 bases and J by 8 bases, and the sequence between their germline boundaries is 15 bases long. Looking up the germline V gene yields CDR1 SGHDT and CDR2 YYEEEE.

The protocol used for the library was the immunoSEQ multiplex PCR assay. Rearranged TCR beta chain sequences were amplified using the hsTCRB Kit according to the manufacturer's protocol. An Illumina MiSeq was used to sequence the TCRB libraries. On the authors' methods: The proprietary platform of the kit vendor was used for demultiplexing, trimming and gene mapping. The source is immuneACCESS, and TCRdb retained only in-frame sequences with V and J called. Part of the clones is not carried over; for the studies checked, unresolved V genes explain less than half of this, and the remainder is unexplained. V, J and clone size derive from that table, while D and trimming were established from the DNA sequence. The sample table lists about 60,000 clones, 81% of them with a count of one. Around 5% of the sample is held by the ten biggest clonotypes. Points the paper makes about the study in general: The authors noted that analyses of patient blood samples could not be reproduced because of sample limitations. No apparent relationship was observed between pseudoprogression and alterations in the top peripheral T cell clonotypes detected by TCRB sequencing. Availability determined which PBMC samples were chosen for TCRB deep sequencing. Vaccine-induced immune responses across multiple MHC alleles were detected in 85% to 95% of patients.

Worth noting for this clone: What this receptor recognizes is not known. Base qualities are not recorded, but no much larger clone differs from it by a single base.

The rearranged chain carries TRBV5-6 and TRBJ1-2; the D gene assignment is ambiguous. The sequence was collected from a man aged 40-49 years with glioma. The sample here was PBMCs, taken from a glioma patient whose treatment included an IDH1 peptide vaccine. The CDR3 loop reads CASSPTDSGGYTF. The nucleotides read TGTGCCAGCAGCCCGACCGATTCGGGGGGCTACACCTTC. Outside the CDR3, residues come from the reference TRBV5-6 and TRBJ1-2 proteins, so the full variable domain is: DAGVTQSPTHLIKTRGQQVTLRCSPKSGHDTVSWYQQALGQGPQFIFQYYEEEERQRGNFPDRFSGHQFPNYSSELNVNALLLGDSALYLCASSPTDSGGYTFGSGTRLTVV.